Below, 30 T cell receptor beta chains from the same sample are listed, as sequenced in a study of blood T cells in healthy people across ages. With a J-beta primer mix and a sample-barcoded 5' primer, a second PCR ran 7 to 11 cycles. TCRdb re-called the 5' RACE reads through MiXCR, storing one row per CDR3 protein. The table records 1.5 million to 2 million distinct CDR3 sequences, around half of them present only once. Sequencing was performed on blood. These receptors all come from a woman aged 40 to 49 in good health.

This rearrangement joins TRBV7-2 to TRBJ2-3; maybe TRBD1 (6 bases). The V end was cut by 5 bases, the J end by 3 bases, with 18 bases between. Germline V lookup: CDR1 SGHTA, CDR2 FQGNSA. CDR3 length equals 16 residues. CDR3 coding DNA: TGTGCCAGCAGCCGTTCCAGGGGTCTTCTAACAGATACGCAGTATTTT. Encoded protein: CASSRSRGLLTDTQYF.

The chain joins TRBV5-1 to TRBJ2-1; D uncertain. CDR3 length: 13 residues. Germline CDR1 reads SGHRS; CDR2 reads YFSETQ. V lost 0 bases, J lost 9 bases, and 10 bases lay in between. CDR3 in amino acids: CASSLVLASEQFF. The CDR3 bases are TGCGCCAGCAGCTTGGTTTTGGCTAGTGAGCAGTTCTTC.

The V call is TRBV10-3, the J call TRBJ1-5, with TRBD1 as a possible D gene (5 bases). V lost 0 bases and J lost 0, with 12 bases in between. CDR3 length: 17 residues. Germline V gives CDR1 ENHRY, CDR2 SYGVKD. DNA for the CDR3: TGTGCCATCAGTGAGTCCGGGGGAGGGGATAGCAATCAGCCCCAGCATTTT. Encoded protein: CAISESGGGDSNQPQHF.

The genes are TRBV6-1 and TRBJ2-7; a possible D gene is TRBD2 (5 bases). TRBJ2-5 explains the end of the DNA better; the J call may be wrong. CDR1 MNHNS and CDR2 SASEGT come from the germline V gene. The CDR3 extends over 16 amino acids. CDR3: CASSDGAGLGKETQYF. CDR3 nucleotide sequence: TGTGCCAGCAGTGATGGAGCCGGACTGGGAAAAGAGACCCAGTACTTC.

The J gene is TRBJ2-5, the V gene TRBV4-1, with 7 bases aligning to TRBD2. With V trimmed by 0 bases and J by 4 bases, 11 bases remained unmatched. The CDR3 consists of 17 residues. Per germline, CDR1 MGHRA and CDR2 YSYEKL. CDR3 residues: CASSQDRGAGVGETQYF. The CDR3 coding sequence is TGCGCCAGCAGCCAAGATCGAGGCGCGGGGGTTGGAGAGACCCAGTACTTC.

As concerns this clonotype: The junction departs from the called germline gene at one end, perhaps through a read error. This chain links TRBV15 with TRBJ2-1; 7 bases agree with TRBD2. The germline gives CDR1 LNHNV, CDR2 YYDKDF (reference sequence). The CDR3 extends over 14 amino acids. The CDR3, as DNA: TGTACCACCAGCCGGGACTACACGGACAATGAGCAGTTCTTC. Translation gives CTTSRDYTDNEQFF.

The J gene is TRBJ1-2, the V gene TRBV12-3 or TRBV12-4, with no clear D. The V gene lost 3 bases and the J gene lost 4 bases, with 9 bases spanning the gap. The CDR3 runs to 13 residues. The CDR3 protein is CASSFPARYGYTF. The CDR3 DNA reads as TGTGCCAGCAGTTTTCCTGCCCGCTATGGCTACACCTTC.

In this sample, this clonotype turned up many times. The CDR3 sequence is CASSYGGEQFF. The CDR3 bases are TGTGCCAGCAGTTACGGAGGTGAGCAGTTCTTC. The rearrangement joins TRBV6-5 to TRBJ2-1, with D possibly TRBD2 on 5 matching bases. Per germline, CDR1 MNHEY and CDR2 SVGAGI. The CDR3 runs 11 residues. Trimming stripped 2 bases from V and 9 bases from J, with 5 bases between.

The chain has TRBV12-5 and TRBJ2-7; tentatively, D is TRBD1 (6 bases). The J call is uncertain, as TRBJ2-5 better fits the DNA end. Per the germline V gene, CDR1 is LGHNT and CDR2 is FRNRAP. CDR3 length: 13 residues. The CDR3 is CASVWGTQGTQYF. The CDR3 coding sequence is TGTGCTAGTGTTTGGGGAACACAGGGGACCCAGTACTTC.

This clonotype has more than one count but fewer than ten. This sequence joins TRBV29-1 and TRBJ2-3; a possible D gene is TRBD1 (6 bases). Germline loops: CDR1 SQVTM, CDR2 ANQGSEA. Deletions cut 6 bases from V and 4 bases from J, with 11 bases between. The CDR3 runs to 12 residues. CDR3 protein: CSVGHRADTQYF. The CDR3 DNA is TGCAGCGTCGGCCACAGGGCAGATACGCAGTATTTT.

On this clonotype itself: Compared with germline, one end of the junction differs, possibly owing to a read error. The chain couples TRBV7-9 to TRBJ1-2, with TRBD1 matching over 11 bases. Looked up from germline, CDR1 is SEHNR and CDR2 is FQNEAQ (reference sequence). CDR3 length: 16 residues. This chain's CDR3 is CASSLGPGQGDYDYTF. In DNA form, the CDR3 reads TGTGCCAGCAGCTTAGGACCGGGACAGGGGGACTATGACTACACCTTC.

The chain is built from TRBV6-1 and TRBJ2-1, with TRBD2 matching 12 bases. Germline V lookup: CDR1 MNHNS, CDR2 SASEGT. The CDR3 spans 16 residues. Germline trimming cut 9 bases from V and 9 bases from J; bases unmatched to any gene: 15. The CDR3 protein is CASSDLAGGPIVEQFF. The CDR3 coding sequence is TGTGCCAGTAGCGACCTAGCGGGAGGGCCGATCGTTGAGCAGTTCTTC.

This clonotype was picked up a small number of times. The chain is built from TRBV7-9 and TRBJ2-1; 7 bases line up with TRBD2. The CDR3 consists of 16 residues. Unmatched junction bases numbered 11, after V lost 5 bases and J lost 4 bases. Per the germline V gene, CDR1 is SEHNR and CDR2 is FQNEAQ (reference sequence). The CDR3 loop reads CASSPRYGGSYNEQFF. The CDR3 DNA is TGTGCCAGCAGCCCCCGTTACGGGGGGTCGTACAATGAGCAGTTCTTC.

The CDR3 is CSARGSLGKGYEQYF. The CDR3 coding sequence is TGCAGTGCTAGAGGGTCCTTGGGAAAGGGCTACGAGCAGTACTTC. This chain links TRBV20-1 with TRBJ2-7; no reliable D call. Germline V CDR1 and CDR2: DFQATT, SNEGSKA (reference sequence). This CDR3 has 15 amino acids. Between the trimmed V and J ends, which lost 1 base and 3 bases, there was a span of 16 bases.

There are a few counts of this clonotype. The CDR3 is CASSLVSGPSTDTQYF. CDR3 coding DNA: TGCGCCAGCAGCTTGGTGTCGGGACCCAGCACAGATACGCAGTATTTT. V gene TRBV5-1 combines with J gene TRBJ2-3; D is tentatively TRBD1 or TRBD2 (5 bases each). V shed 0 bases and J shed 0 bases, with 11 bases lying between them. In germline, CDR1 is SGHRS, CDR2 YFSETQ. The CDR3 totals 16 residues.

The chain recombines TRBV28 with TRBJ2-5; D is possibly TRBD1 or TRBD2 (5 bases each). This CDR3 has 15 residues. V was clipped by 3 bases and J by 1 base, with 12 bases between them. Germline V lookup: CDR1 MDHEN, CDR2 SYDVKM. CDR3 sequence reads: CASSFFGTAQETQYF. CDR3 DNA sequence: TGTGCCAGCAGTTTCTTCGGGACGGCCCAAGAGACCCAGTACTTC.

This clonotype was seen only once. This rearrangement joins TRBV2 to TRBJ1-6; D not certain. The germline gives CDR1 SNHLY, CDR2 FYNNEI. The CDR3 is 15 amino acids. V was shortened by 6 bases and J by 8 bases, with 17 bases between the two germline ends. The DNA for the CDR3 is TGTGCCAGCAGGGCGGAAGGCCTGGTTTATTCACCCCTCCACTTT. Translated: CASRAEGLVYSPLHF. The full variable domain, with the rest looked up from reference TRBV2 and TRBJ1-6, is EPEVTQTPSHQVTQMGQEVILRCVPISNHLYFYWYRQILGQKVEFLVSFYNNEISEKSEIFDDQFSVERPDGSNFTLKIRSTKLEDSAMYFCASRAEGLVYSPLHFGNGTRLTVT.

This clonotype has a handful of counts. The chain recombines TRBV4-1 with TRBJ1-1; the D gene is possibly TRBD1 (5 bases). The V end lost 0 bases, the J end lost 6 bases, and 17 bases lay between the germline ends. The CDR3 extends over 16 amino acids. Germline values: CDR1 MGHRA, CDR2 YSYEKL. The CDR3 DNA is TGCGCCAGCAGCCAAGATCCAGGGATGTTGGGGTCTGAAGCTTTCTTT. Protein sequence: CASSQDPGMLGSEAFF.

Only a few counts were recorded for this clonotype. V usage is TRBV7-9 and J usage is TRBJ2-3, with D possibly TRBD1 on 6 matching bases. CDR3 size: 13 residues. V lost 5 bases and J lost 5, with 11 bases in between. Germline assignment: CDR1 SEHNR and CDR2 FQNEAQ (reference sequence). DNA of the CDR3: TGTGCCAGCAGCCACAGGGAAGTAGATACGCAGTATTTT. Amino acids: CASSHREVDTQYF. Together with reference TRBV7-9 and TRBJ2-3, the CDR3 gives the full variable domain: DTGVSQNPRHKITKRGQNVTFRCDPISEHNRLYWYRQTLGQGPEFLTYFQNEAQLEKSRLLSDRFSAERPKGSFSTLEIQRTEQGDSAMYLCASSHREVDTQYFGPGTRLTVL.

Note on this clonotype: Its ends do not fully match the called genes, so a read error is possible. The chain has TRBV6-2 or TRBV6-3 and TRBJ2-7; possibly TRBD2 for D (5 bases). Germline loops: CDR1 MNHEY, CDR2 SVGEGT. The CDR3 is 12 amino acids. The CDR3 nucleotides are TGTGCCAGCGGGGAGCCTACCTACAAGCAGTACTTC. Its protein product is CASGEPTYKQYF.

The V gene is TRBV7-3, the J gene TRBJ2-3; the match to TRBD2 covers 7 bases. CDR1 and CDR2 (germline): SGHTA, FQGTGA. V dropped 5 bases and J dropped 0; count of bases not matched to a gene: 8. The CDR3 runs 16 residues. As DNA, the CDR3 is TGTGCCAGCAGCGTCTACGGGACTACTAGCACAGATACGCAGTATTTT. Amino acids: CASSVYGTTSTDTQYF.

The rearrangement joins TRBV2 to TRBJ2-5; possible D gene TRBD2, 6 bases. V was shortened by 7 bases and J by 0 bases, with 9 bases between the two germline ends. The CDR3 extends over 13 amino acids. Germline CDR1 SNHLY, CDR2 FYNNEI. The CDR3 reads CASNRDYQETQYF. The CDR3 DNA reads as TGTGCCAGCAACCGGGACTACCAAGAGACCCAGTACTTC. The full variable domain, with the rest looked up from reference TRBV2 and TRBJ2-5, is EPEVTQTPSHQVTQMGQEVILRCVPISNHLYFYWYRQILGQKVEFLVSFYNNEISEKSEIFDDQFSVERPDGSNFTLKIRSTKLEDSAMYFCASNRDYQETQYFGPGTRLLVL.

The chain employs TRBV27 and TRBJ2-4; D not certain. Judging by the DNA end, TRBJ2-7 fits better; the J call may be wrong. CDR1 is MNHEY, CDR2 SMNVEV, per germline (reference sequence). The CDR3 is 15 residues long. The CDR3 DNA follows: TGTGCCAGCAGTTTATCGGCCAGCCCTGACTACGAGCAGTACTTC. Encoded protein: CASSLSASPDYEQYF.

This chain links TRBV4-2 with TRBJ1-2, with D tentatively TRBD1 (5 bases). V lost 8 bases and J lost 10, with 17 bases in between. Germline values: CDR1 LGHNA, CDR2 YNFKEQ. The CDR3 has 12 residues. The CDR3, as DNA: TGTGCCAGCCGCTCTGGGGGGGAGGACTACACCTTC. It specifies CASRSGGEDYTF.

The V and J genes are TRBV10-1 and TRBJ2-1; D is possibly TRBD2 (6 bases). The V gene's germline CDR1 is WNHNN and CDR2 SYGVQD (reference sequence). The V end was cut by 6 bases, the J end by 5 bases, with 14 bases between. The CDR3 contains 14 residues. CDR3 coding DNA: TGCGCCAGCAGCCTGACTAGACGGGACAATGAGCAGTTCTTC. It specifies CASSLTRRDNEQFF.

This clonotype was counted only a few times. V gene TRBV6-2 or TRBV6-3 combines with J gene TRBJ2-5; 7 bases align to TRBD1. This CDR3 is 15 amino acids long. Trimming took 3 bases from V and 4 from J; bases not matched to a gene: 8. In germline, CDR1 is MNHEY, CDR2 SVGEGT. The CDR3 region is CASSYEGASGETQYF. Here the CDR3 DNA reads TGTGCCAGCAGTTATGAGGGGGCTTCGGGAGAGACCCAGTACTTC.

The V gene is TRBV20-1, the J gene TRBJ2-4; D assignment may be TRBD1 or TRBD2 (5 bases each). CDR3 length: 14 amino acids. Trimming removed 3 bases from V and 1 base from J, with 10 bases in between. Germline CDR1 and CDR2: DFQATT and SNEGSKA (reference sequence). In nucleotides, the CDR3 is TGCAGTGCTAGCCCCGGGGCGGCCAAAAACATTCAGTACTTC. Amino acids: CSASPGAAKNIQYF.

V gene TRBV20-1 combines with J gene TRBJ2-3; tentative D call: TRBD1 (7 bases). Germline loops: CDR1 DFQATT, CDR2 SNEGSKA (reference sequence). Trimming took 6 bases from V and 4 from J, leaving 17 bases between them. This CDR3 has 14 residues. The CDR3 here is CSAEGAVQPDTQYF. For the CDR3, the DNA is TGCAGTGCGGAGGGGGCTGTTCAGCCAGATACGCAGTATTTT.

This clonotype was seen more than once but under ten times. The chain links TRBV29-1 to TRBJ2-5, with D tentatively TRBD2 (6 bases). The V end lost 4 bases, the J end lost 6 bases, and 12 bases lay between the germline ends. CDR3 size: 12 residues. The germline V gene encodes CDR1 SQVTM and CDR2 ANQGSEA. In DNA form, the CDR3 reads TGCAGCGTTGGGAGGGACTCAAAGACCCAGTACTTC. This sequence encodes CSVGRDSKTQYF.

There are a few counts of this clonotype. The chain combines TRBV11-2 with TRBJ2-7; 8 bases agree with TRBD1. The germline V gene encodes CDR1 SGHAT and CDR2 FQNNGV. The CDR3 length is 19 residues. V lost 1 base, J lost 4 bases, and 18 bases stayed unmatched. The CDR3 DNA reads TGTGCCAGCAGCTTAGCTCCCCCCGCGGGACAGGCCCTGCTATACGAGCAGTACTTC. Its protein is CASSLAPPAGQALLYEQYF.